The rows below give T cell receptor beta chains drawn from one sample of a study of cytomegalovirus exposure and HLA in healthy donors. Measured with immunoSEQ multiplex PCR; TCRdb has only the in-frame clones, and not every one. The table has about 130,000 clones, more than 60% seen once. Sequencing was done on a sample of PBMCs. The receptors derive from a woman in her forties in good health and CMV-seronegative. The CDR3 runs from the conserved cysteine through the conserved F or W.

>TRBV19
CASTTGQAGGYGYTF
>TRBV4-1
CASSPFGTSGIPGRELFF
>TRBV19
CATQGGGMGNEQFF
>TRBV5-4
CASSLRLAGGNEQFF
>TRBV6-5
CASSYTGPGNTIYF
>TRBV9
CASSVEGGGATDTQYF
>TRBV7-6
CASSPGGNTEAFF
>TRBV5-1
CASSSTGSETGELFF
>TRBV5-8
CASSYDRDYEQYF
>TRBV5-1
CASSSEPSPAGLAGGGGDTQYF
>TRBV2
CASGTGADTQYF
>TRBV4-1
CASSQPPPRDTEAFF
>TRBV9
CASSPSGAFGEQYF
>TRBV7-2
CASSADLPPRATQYF
>TRBV10-3
CAISESMGAETQYF
>TRBV30
CAWREVDHKRHLGTGELFF
>TRBV27
CASSTRDRGRGYTF
>TRBV5-5
CASSRLLRGLGGELFF
>TRBV18
CASSPRGEGADTQYF
>TRBV20-1
CSGERSDTQYF
>TRBV6-5
CATGRGGTDTQYF
>TRBV15
CATSRDRGSSGRDYNEQFF
>TRBV6-6
CASSEIGGTEAFF
>TRBV11-2
CASSLAPGPYEQYF
>TRBV13
CASSRDEQGRTFF
>TRBV19
CASKLRTGAVLDEKLFF
>TRBV7-3
CASSLRPSGNEEEQFF
>TRBV7-8
CASSPGQGWNNEQFF
>TRBV29-1
CSVEEGGGNEQFF
>TRBV5-1
CASSTGTSGPYNEQFF
>TRBV5-6
CASSRPGRDGESFF
>TRBV28
CASRSHSGKGQGSSYGYTF
>TRBV27
CARARAGEGADTQYF
>TRBV5-4
CASSLLDRGTGANVLTF
>TRBV5-4
CASSLGGTSGRSGELFF
>TRBV28
CASSPFPNYGYTF
>TRBV29-1
CSVPGTDNYGYTF
>TRBV18
CASSPGRDAYGYTF
>TRBV6-1
CASSAREGRETQYF
>TRBV7-6
CASSVGTGAGELFF
>TRBV28
CASSTPGLALETQYF
>TRBV5-1
CASSLVGQKDNEKLFF
>TRBV5-1
CASSSLTGPGELFF
>TRBV11-2
CASSDLPGDEQFF
>TRBV5-1
CASSGNEGNTGELFF
>TRBV6-1
CASSVGTDTSTDTQYF
>TRBV30
CAWSPISAGAGANGLTF
>TRBV5-4
CASSWEGQGARTGYTF
>TRBV11-2
CASTLGGLAGEQYF
>TRBV7-7
CASRPGGGETQYF
>TRBV2
CASSNGGPLSAFF
>TRBV5-6
CASSLDSYYGYTF
>TRBV28
CASSSEGTEQFF
>TRBV21-1
CASTSDPGTGGEGNTIYF
>TRBV19
CASSIGRGPGNEQFF